This T cell receptor (beta chain) stems from a study of T cells in Graves' hyperthyroidism and ophthalmopathy. Background on the study: Blood from the periphery was taken at initial diagnosis, before any treatment.

CDR1 is SGHTA and CDR2 is FQGNSA in the germline V gene. This CDR3 spans 14 amino acids. Trimming took off 1 base at V and 5 bases at J, with 10 bases between the two ends. Researchers took RNA transcripts and amplified the TCR beta CDR3 regions from them. Carried out on the TCR CDR3, a first-round RT-PCR used the HTBI primer set. TCRdb itself ran the multiplex PCR reads through MiXCR, one entry per CDR3 protein. Of about 300,000 distinct CDR3 sequences listed, around 19% were seen once; the top ten hold less than 40%. Overall study findings and caveats: Ophthalmopathy was predicted by the model a median of roughly 6.6 months ahead of onset.

As to this clonotype: Its antigen is unidentified.

Lactation, pregnancy, other autoimmune disease or uncontrolled infection excluded patients. Material: blood. This clonotype originated in a man aged 45 to 65 with Graves' ophthalmopathy. The chain is built from TRBV7-2 and TRBJ2-3; maybe TRBD2 (6 bases). In nucleotides, the CDR3 is TGTGCCAGCAGCTTAGGCGGGACGGTAGATACGCAGTATTTT. This sequence encodes CASSLGGTVDTQYF.